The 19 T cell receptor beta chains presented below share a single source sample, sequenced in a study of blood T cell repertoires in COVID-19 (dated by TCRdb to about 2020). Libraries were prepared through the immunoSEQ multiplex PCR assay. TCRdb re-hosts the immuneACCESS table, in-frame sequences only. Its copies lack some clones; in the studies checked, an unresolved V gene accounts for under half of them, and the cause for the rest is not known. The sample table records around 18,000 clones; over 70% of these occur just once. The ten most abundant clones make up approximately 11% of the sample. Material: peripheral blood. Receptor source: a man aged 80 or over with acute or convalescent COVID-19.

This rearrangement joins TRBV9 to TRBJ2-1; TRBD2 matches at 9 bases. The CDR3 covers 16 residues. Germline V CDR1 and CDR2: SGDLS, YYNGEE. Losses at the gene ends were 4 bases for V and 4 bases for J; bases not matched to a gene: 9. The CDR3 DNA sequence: TGTGCCAGCAGCCCCGGGGGTAGCGGGGGTTACAATGAGCAGTTCTTC. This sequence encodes CASSPGGSGGYNEQFF.

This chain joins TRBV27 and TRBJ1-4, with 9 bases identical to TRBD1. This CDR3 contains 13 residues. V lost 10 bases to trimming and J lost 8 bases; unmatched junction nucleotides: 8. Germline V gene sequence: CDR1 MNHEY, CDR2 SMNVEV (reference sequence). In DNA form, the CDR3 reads TGTGCCACCAAAACAGGGGGCCGGGAAAAACTGTTTTTT. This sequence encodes CATKTGGREKLFF.

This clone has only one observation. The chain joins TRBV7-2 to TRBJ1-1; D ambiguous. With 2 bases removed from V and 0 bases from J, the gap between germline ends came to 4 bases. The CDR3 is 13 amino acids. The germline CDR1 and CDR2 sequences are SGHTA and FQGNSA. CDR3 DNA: TGTGCCAGCAGCTTATACATGAACACTGAAGCTTTCTTT. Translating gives CASSLYMNTEAFF.

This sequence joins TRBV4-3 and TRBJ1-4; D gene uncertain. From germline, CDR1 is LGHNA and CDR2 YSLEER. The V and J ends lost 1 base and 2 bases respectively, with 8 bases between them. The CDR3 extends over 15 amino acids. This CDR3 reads CASSQAFATNEKLFF. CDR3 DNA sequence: TGCGCCAGCAGCCAAGCTTTCGCGACTAATGAAAAACTGTTTTTT.

This CDR3 is CASSLTSTDTQYF. The CDR3 region has the DNA TGTGCCAGCAGCCTCACTAGCACAGATACGCAGTATTTT. The chain recombines TRBV12-3 or TRBV12-4 with TRBJ2-3; D unresolved. The germline V and J ends were trimmed by 6 bases and 0 bases, with 7 bases remaining between them. CDR3 length: 13 residues.

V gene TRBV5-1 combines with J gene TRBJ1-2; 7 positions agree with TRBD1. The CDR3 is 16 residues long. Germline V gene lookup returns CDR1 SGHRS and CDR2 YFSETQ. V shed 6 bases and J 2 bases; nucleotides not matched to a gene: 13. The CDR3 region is CASNPSAGTVNYGYTF. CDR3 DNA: TGCGCCAGCAACCCTTCCGCCGGGACAGTAAACTATGGCTACACCTTC.

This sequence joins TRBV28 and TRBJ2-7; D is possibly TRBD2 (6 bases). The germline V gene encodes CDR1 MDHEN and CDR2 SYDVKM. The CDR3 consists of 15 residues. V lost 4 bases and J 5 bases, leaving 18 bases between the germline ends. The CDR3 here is CASSSAGRVEDEQYF. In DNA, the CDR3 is TGTGCCAGCAGTTCAGCGGGCAGGGTAGAGGACGAGCAGTACTTC.

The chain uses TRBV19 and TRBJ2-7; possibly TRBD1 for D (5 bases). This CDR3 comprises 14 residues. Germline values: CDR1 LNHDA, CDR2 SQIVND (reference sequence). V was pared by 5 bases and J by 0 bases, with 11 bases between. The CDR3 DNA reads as TGTGCCAGTAGTTCCAGACAGCCCTCCTACGAGCAGTACTTC. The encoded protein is CASSSRQPSYEQYF.

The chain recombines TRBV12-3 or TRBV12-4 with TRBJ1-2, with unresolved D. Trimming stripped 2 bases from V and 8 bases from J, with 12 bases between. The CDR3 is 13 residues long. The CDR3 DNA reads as TGTGCCAGCAGTTTATTTGGGGAGCTCGGCTACACCTTC. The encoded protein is CASSLFGELGYTF.

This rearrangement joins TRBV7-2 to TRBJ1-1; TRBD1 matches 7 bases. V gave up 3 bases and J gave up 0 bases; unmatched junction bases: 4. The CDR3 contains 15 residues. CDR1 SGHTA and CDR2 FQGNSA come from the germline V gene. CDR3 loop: CASSFTTGLNTEAFF. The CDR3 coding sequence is TGTGCCAGCAGCTTTACGACAGGGCTGAACACTGAAGCTTTCTTT.

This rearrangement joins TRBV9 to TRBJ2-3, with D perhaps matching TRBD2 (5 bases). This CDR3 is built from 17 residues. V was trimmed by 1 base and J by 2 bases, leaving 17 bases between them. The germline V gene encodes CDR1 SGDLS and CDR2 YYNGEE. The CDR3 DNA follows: TGTGCCAGCAGCGTATCCGGGGTAACGGGTTACACAGATACGCAGTATTTT. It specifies CASSVSGVTGYTDTQYF. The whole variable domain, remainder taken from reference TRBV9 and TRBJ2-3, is DSGVTQTPKHLITATGQRVTLRCSPRSGDLSVYWYQQSLDQGLQFLIQYYNGEERAKGNILERFSAQQFPDLHSELNLSSLELGDSALYFCASSVSGVTGYTDTQYFGPGTRLTVL.

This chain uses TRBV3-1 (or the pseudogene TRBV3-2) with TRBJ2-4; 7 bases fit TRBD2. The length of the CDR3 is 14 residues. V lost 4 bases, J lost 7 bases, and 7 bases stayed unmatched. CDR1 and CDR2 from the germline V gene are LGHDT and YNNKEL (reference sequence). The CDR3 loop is CASSPTSGGNIQYF. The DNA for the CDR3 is TGTGCCAGCAGCCCGACCTCCGGGGGGAACATTCAGTACTTC.

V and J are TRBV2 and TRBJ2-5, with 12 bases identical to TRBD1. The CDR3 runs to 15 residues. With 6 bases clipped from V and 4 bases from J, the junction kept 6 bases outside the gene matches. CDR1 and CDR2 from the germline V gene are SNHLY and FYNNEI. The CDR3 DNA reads TGTGCCAGCAGGCCGGGACAGGGGGCGAGAGAGACCCAGTACTTC. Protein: CASRPGQGARETQYF.

CDR3 sequence reads: CASSHVATNEKLFF. The DNA for the CDR3 is TGTGCCAGCAGCCATGTAGCAACTAATGAAAAACTGTTTTTT. The chain combines TRBV5-5 with TRBJ1-4; D gene unclear. Trimming removed 4 bases at V and 0 bases at J, with 7 bases between. The germline CDR1 and CDR2 sequences are SGHKS and YYEKEE (reference sequence). The CDR3 has 14 amino acids.

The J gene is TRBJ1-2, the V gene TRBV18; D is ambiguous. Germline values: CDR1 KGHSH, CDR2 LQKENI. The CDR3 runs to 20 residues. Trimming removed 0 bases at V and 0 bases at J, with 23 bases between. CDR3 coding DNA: TGTGCCAGCTCACCACCCTCTGGCGTGGGGTTCGGAGGTGCTAACTATGGCTACACCTTC. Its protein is CASSPPSGVGFGGANYGYTF.

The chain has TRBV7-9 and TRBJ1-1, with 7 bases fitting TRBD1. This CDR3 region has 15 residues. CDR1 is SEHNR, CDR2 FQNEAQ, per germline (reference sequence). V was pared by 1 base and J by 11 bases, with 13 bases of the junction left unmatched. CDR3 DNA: TGTGCCAGCAGCTTAGATGGAGGGGGCCAGGTGTCGGCTTTCTTT. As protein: CASSLDGGGQVSAFF.

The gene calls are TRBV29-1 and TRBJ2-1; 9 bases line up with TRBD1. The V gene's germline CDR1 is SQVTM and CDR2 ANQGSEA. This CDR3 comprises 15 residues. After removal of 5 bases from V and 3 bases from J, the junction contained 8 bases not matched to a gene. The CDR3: CSVPTGGSFYNEQFF. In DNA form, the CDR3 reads TGCAGCGTTCCGACAGGGGGGAGTTTCTACAATGAGCAGTTCTTC.

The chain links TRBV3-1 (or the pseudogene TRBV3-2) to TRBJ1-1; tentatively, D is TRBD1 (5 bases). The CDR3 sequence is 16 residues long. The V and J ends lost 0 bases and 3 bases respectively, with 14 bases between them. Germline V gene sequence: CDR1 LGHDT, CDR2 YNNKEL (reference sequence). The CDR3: CASSQEQVIIDTEAFF. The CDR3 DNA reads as TGTGCCAGCAGCCAAGAACAGGTGATTATCGACACTGAAGCTTTCTTT.

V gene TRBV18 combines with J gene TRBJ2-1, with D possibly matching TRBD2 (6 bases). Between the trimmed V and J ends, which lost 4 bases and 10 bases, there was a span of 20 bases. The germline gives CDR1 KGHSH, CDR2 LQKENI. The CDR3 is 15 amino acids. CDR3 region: CASSRDSPLQGEQFF. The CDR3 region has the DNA TGTGCCAGCTCACGGGACTCCCCCCTCCAAGGGGAGCAGTTCTTC.